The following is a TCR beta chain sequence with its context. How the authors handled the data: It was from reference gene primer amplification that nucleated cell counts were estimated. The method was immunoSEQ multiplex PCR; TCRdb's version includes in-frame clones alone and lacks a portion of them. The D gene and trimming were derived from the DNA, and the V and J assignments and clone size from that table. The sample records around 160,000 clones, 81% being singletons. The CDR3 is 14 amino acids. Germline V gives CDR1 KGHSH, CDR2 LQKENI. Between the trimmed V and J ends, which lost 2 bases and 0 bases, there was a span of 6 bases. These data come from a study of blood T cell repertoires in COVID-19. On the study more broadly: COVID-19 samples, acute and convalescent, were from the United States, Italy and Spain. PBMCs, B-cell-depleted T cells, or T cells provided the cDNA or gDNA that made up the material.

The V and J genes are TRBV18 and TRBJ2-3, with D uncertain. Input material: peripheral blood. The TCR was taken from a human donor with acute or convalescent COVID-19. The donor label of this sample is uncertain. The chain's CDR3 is CASSPVESTDTQYF. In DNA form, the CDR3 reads TGTGCCAGCTCACCAGTGGAGAGCACAGATACGCAGTATTTT.